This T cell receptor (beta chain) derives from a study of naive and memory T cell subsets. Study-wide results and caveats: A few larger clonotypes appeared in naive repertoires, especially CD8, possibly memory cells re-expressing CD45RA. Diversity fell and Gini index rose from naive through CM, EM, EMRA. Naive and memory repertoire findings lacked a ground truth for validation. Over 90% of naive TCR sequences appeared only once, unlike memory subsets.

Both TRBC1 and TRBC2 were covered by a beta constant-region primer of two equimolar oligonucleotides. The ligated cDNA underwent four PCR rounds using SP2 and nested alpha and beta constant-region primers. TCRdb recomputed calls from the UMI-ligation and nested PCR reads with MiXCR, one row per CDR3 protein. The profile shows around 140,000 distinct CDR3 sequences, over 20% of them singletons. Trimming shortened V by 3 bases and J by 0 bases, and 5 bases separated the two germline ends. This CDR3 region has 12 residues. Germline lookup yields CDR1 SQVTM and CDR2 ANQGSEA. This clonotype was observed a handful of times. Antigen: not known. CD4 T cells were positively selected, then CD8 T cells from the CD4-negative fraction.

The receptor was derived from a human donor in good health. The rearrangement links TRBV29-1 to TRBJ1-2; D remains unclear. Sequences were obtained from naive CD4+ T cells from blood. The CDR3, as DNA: TGCAGCGTTGATGCCCCTAACTATGGCTACACCTTC. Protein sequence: CSVDAPNYGYTF. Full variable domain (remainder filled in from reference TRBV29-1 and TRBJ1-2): SAVISQKPSRDICQRGTSLTIQCQVDSQVTMMFWYRQQPGQSLTLIATANQGSEATYESGFVIDKFPISRPNLTFSTLTVSNMSPEDSSIYLCSVDAPNYGYTFGSGTRLTVV.